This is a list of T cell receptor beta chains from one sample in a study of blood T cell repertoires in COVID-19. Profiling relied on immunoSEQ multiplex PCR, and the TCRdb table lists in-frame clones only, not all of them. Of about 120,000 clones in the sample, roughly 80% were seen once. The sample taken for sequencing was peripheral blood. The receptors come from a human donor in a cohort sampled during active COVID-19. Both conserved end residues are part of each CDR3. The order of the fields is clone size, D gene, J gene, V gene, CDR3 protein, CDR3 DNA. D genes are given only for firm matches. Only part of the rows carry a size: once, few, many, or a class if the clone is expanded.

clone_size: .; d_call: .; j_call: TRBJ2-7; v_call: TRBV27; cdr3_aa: CASSPDRRHEQYF; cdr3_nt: TGTGCCAGCAGCCCCGACAGGAGGCACGAGCAGTACTTC
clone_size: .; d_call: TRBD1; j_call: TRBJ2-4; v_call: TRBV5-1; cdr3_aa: CASSGGQGNIQYF; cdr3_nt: TGCGCCAGCAGCGGGGGACAGGGGAACATTCAGTACTTC
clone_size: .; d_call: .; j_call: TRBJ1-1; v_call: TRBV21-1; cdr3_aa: CASSKEGELTEAFF; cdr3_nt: TGTGCCAGCAGCAAAGAGGGGGAATTGACTGAAGCTTTCTTT
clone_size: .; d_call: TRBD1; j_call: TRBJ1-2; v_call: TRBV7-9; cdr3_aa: CASSAGTAYGYTF; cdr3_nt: TGTGCCAGCAGCGCCGGGACAGCCTATGGCTACACCTTC
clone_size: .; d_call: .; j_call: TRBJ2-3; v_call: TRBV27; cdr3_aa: CASSPVTGRPDTQYF; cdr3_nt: TGTGCCAGCAGCCCAGTGACGGGTCGACCAGATACGCAGTATTTT
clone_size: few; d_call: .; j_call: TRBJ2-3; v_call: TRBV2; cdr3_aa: CASKEDTQYF; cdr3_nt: TGTGCCAGCAAAGAGGATACGCAGTATTTT
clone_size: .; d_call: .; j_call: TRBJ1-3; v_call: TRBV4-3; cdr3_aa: CASSQDIFSGNTIYF; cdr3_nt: TGCGCCAGCAGCCAAGACATTTTCTCTGGAAACACCATATATTTT
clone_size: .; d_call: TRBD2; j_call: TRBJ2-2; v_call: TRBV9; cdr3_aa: CASSVGTSGFLGVGELFF; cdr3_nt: TGTGCCAGCAGCGTAGGTACTAGCGGCTTCTTGGGCGTCGGGGAGCTGTTTTTT
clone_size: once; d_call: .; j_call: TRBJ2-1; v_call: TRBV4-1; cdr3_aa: CASSQDGRNSYNEQFF; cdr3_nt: TGCGCCAGCAGCCAAGATGGCCGAAACTCCTACAATGAGCAGTTCTTC
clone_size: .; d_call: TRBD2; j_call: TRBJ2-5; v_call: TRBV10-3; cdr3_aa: CAISEATSGRPAGTQYF; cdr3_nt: TGTGCCATCAGTGAAGCGACTAGCGGTCGTCCCGCAGGGACCCAGTACTTC
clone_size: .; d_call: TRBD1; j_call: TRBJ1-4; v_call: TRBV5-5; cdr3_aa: CASSPTGANPANEKLFF; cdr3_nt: TGTGCCAGCAGCCCGACAGGGGCCAACCCGGCTAATGAAAAACTGTTTTTT
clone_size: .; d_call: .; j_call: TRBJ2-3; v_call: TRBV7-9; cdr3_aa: CASSSGGEGTDTQYF; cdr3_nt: TGTGCCAGCAGCTCAGGAGGGGAGGGCACAGATACGCAGTATTTT
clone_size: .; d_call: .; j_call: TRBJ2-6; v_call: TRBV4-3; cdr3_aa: CASSQSRNSGANVLTF; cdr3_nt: TGCGCCAGCAGCCAATCCAGAAACTCTGGGGCCAACGTCCTGACTTTC
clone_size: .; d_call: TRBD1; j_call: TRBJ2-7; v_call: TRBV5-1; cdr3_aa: CASSPGQGNEQYF; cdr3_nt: TGCGCCAGCAGCCCCGGACAGGGGAACGAGCAGTACTTC
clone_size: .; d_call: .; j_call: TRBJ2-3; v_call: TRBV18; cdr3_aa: CASSPWRAADTQYF; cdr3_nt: TGTGCCAGCTCCCCCTGGAGGGCTGCAGATACGCAGTATTTT
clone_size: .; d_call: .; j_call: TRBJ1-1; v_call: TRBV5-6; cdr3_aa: CASSFGTGLRETEAFF; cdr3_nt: TGTGCCAGCAGCTTTGGTACAGGCCTAAGGGAAACTGAAGCTTTCTTT
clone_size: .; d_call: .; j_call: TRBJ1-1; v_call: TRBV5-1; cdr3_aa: CASSLTTGMNTEAFF; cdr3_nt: TGCGCCAGCAGCCTGACGACAGGAATGAACACTGAAGCTTTCTTT
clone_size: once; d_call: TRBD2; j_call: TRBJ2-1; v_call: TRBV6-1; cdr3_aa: CASSEGLAGIYNEQFF; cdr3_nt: TGTGCCAGCAGTGAAGGGCTAGCGGGTATCTACAATGAGCAGTTCTTC
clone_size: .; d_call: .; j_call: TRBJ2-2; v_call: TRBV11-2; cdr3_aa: CASSPAPLMDTGELFF; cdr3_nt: TGTGCCAGCAGCCCCGCGCCCCTGATGGACACCGGGGAGCTGTTTTTT
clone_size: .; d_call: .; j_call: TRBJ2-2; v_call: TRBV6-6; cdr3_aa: CASSPLGQTNTGELFF; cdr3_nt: TGTGCCAGCAGTCCCTTGGGCCAGACGAACACCGGGGAGCTGTTTTTT
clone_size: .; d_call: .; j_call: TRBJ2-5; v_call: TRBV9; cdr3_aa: CASSGEYPFETQYF; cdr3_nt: TGTGCCAGCAGCGGAGAGTATCCGTTCGAGACCCAGTACTTC
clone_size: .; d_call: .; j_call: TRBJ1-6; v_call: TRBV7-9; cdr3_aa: CASSSTSPLHF; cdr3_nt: TGTGCCAGCAGCTCTACCTCACCCCTCCACTTT
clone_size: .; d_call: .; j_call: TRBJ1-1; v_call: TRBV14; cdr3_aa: CASSQDSVNTEAFF; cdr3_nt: TGTGCCAGCAGCCAAGATTCAGTCAACACTGAAGCTTTCTTT
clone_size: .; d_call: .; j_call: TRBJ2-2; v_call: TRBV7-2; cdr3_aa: CASSLAKSIVVPIGELFF; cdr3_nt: TGTGCCAGCAGCTTAGCGAAATCTATCGTGGTGCCCATCGGGGAGCTGTTTTTT
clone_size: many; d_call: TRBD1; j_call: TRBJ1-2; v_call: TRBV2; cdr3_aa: CASSGGTGGSGNYGYTF; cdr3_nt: TGTGCCAGCAGTGGCGGGACAGGGGGCAGTGGGAACTATGGCTACACCTTC
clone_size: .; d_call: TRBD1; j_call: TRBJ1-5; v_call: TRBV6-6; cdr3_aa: CASRPTGWNQPQHF; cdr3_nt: TGTGCCAGCAGACCGACAGGGTGGAATCAGCCCCAGCATTTT
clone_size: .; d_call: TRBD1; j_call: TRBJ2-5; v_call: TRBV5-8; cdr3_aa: CASSFRTGMGETQYF; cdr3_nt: TGTGCCAGCAGCTTTAGGACAGGGATGGGGGAGACCCAGTACTTC
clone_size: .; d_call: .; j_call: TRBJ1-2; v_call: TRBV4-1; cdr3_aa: CASSLLPGQNGYGYTF; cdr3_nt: TGCGCCAGCAGCCTCCTTCCGGGACAAAATGGCTATGGCTACACCTTC
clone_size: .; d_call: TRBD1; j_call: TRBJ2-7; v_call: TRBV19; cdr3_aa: CASSPGQGRAYEQYF; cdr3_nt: TGTGCCAGTAGTCCAGGACAGGGCCGAGCCTACGAGCAGTACTTC
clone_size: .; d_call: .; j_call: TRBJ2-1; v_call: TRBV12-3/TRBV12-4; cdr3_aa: CASSVDSYNEQFF; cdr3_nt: TGTGCCAGCAGTGTCGACAGCTACAATGAGCAGTTCTTC
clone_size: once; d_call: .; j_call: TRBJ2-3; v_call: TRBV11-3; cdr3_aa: CASSLGGERGDTQYF; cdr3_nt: TGTGCCAGCAGCTTAGGCGGAGAGCGTGGAGATACGCAGTATTTT
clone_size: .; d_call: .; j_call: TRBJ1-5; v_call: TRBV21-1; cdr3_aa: CASSKRGHRGGNQPQHF; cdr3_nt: TGTGCCAGCAGCAAACGGGGGCACAGGGGTGGCAATCAGCCCCAGCATTTT
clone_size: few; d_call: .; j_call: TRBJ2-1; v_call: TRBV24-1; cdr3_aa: CATGQSSYNEQFF; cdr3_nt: TGTGCCACCGGACAAAGCTCCTACAATGAGCAGTTCTTC